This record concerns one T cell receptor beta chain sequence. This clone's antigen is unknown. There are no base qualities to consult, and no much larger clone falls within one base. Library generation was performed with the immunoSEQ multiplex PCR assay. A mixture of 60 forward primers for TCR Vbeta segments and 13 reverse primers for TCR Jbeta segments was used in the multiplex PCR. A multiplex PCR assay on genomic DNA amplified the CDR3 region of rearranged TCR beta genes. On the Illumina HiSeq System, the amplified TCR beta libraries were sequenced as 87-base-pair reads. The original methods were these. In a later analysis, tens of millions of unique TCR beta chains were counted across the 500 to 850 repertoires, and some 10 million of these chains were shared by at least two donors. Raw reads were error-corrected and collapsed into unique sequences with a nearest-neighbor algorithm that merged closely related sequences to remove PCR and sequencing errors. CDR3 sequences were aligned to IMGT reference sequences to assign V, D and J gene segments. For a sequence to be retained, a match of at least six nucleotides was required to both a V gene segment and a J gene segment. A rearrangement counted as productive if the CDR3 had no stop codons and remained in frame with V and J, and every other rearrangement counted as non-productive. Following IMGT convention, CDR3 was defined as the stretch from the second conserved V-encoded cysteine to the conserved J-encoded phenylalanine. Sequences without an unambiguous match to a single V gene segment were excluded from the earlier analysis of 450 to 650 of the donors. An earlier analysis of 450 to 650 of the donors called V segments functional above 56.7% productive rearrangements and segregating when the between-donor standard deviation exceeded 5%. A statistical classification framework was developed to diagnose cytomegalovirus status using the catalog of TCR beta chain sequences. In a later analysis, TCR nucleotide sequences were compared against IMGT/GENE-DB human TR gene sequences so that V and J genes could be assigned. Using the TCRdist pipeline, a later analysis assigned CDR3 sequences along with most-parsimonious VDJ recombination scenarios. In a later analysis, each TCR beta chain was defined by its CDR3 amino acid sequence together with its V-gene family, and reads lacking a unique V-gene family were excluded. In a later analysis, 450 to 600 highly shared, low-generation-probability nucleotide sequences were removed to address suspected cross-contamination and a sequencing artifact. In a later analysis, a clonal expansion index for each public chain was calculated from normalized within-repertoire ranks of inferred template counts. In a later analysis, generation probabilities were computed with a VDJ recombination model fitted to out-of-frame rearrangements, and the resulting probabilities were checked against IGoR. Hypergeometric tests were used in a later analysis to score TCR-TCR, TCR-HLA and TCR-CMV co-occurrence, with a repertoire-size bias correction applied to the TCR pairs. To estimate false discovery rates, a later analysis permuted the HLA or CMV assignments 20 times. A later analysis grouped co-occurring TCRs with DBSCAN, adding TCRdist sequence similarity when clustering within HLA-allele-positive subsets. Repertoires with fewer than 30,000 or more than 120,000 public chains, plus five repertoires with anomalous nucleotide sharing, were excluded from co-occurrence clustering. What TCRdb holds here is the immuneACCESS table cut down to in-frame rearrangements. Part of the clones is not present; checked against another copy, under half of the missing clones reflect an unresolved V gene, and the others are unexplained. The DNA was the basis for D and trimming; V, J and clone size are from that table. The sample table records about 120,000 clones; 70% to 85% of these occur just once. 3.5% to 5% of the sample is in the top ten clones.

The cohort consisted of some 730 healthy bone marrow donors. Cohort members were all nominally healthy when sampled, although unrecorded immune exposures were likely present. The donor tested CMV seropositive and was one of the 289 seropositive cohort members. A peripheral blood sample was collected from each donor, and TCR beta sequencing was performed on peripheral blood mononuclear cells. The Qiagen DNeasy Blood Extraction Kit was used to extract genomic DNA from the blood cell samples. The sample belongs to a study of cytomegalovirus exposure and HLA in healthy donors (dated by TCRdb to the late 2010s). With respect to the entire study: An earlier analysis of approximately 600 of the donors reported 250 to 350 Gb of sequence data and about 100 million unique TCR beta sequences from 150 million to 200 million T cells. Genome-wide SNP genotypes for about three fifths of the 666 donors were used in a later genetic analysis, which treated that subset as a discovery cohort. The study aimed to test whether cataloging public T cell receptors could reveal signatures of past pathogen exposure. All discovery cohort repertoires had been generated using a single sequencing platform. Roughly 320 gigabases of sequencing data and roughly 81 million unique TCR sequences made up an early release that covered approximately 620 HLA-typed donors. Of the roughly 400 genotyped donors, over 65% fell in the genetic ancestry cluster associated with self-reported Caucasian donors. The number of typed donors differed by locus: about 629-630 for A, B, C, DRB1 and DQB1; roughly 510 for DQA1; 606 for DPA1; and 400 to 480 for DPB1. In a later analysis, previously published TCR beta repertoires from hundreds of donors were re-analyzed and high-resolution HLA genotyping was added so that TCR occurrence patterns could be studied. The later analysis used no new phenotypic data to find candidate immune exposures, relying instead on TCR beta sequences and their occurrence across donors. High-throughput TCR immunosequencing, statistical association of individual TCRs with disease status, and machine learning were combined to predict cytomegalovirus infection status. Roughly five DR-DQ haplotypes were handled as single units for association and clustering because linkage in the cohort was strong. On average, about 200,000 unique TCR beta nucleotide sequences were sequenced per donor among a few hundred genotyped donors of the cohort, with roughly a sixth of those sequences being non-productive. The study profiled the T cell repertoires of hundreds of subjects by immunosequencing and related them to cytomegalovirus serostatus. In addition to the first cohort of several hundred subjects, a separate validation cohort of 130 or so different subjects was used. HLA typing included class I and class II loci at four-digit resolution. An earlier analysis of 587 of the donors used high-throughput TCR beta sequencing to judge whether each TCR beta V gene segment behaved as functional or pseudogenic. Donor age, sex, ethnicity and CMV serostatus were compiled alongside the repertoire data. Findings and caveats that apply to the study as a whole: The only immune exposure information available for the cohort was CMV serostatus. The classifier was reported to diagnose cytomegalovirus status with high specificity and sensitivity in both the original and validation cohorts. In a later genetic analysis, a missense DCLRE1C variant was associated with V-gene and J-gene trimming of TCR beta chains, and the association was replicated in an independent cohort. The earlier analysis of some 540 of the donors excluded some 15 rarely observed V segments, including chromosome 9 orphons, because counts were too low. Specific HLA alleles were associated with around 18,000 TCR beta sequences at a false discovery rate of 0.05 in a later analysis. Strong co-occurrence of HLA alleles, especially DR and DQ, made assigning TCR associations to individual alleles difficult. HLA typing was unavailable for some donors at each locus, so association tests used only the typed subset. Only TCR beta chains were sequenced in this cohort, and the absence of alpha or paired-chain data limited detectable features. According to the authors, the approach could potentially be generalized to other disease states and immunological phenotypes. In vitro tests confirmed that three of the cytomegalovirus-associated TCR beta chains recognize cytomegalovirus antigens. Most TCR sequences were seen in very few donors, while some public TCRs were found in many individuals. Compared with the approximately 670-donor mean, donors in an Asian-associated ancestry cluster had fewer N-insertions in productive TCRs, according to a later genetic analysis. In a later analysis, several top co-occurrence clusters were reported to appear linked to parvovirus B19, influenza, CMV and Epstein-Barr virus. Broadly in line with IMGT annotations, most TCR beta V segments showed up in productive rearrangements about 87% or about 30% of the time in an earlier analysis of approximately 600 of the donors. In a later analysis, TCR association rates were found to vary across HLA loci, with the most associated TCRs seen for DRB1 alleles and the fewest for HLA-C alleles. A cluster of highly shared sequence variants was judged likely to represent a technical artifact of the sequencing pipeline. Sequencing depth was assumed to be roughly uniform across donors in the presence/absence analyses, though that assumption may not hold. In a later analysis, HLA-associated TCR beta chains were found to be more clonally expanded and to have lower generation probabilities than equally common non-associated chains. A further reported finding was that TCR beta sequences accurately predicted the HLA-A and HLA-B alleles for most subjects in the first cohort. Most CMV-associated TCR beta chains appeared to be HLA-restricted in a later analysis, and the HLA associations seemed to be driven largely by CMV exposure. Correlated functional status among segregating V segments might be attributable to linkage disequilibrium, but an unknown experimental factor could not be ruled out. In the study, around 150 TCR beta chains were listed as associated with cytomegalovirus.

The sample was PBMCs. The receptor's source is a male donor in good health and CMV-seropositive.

This receptor has the CDR3 CAISETERNTEAFF. DNA sequence: TGTGCCATCAGTGAGACGGAGCGGAACACTGAAGCTTTCTTT. This receptor chain uses TRBV10-3 and TRBJ1-1, with the D gene call left open. V sheds 2 bases and J sheds 1 base, leaving 8 bases between their ends. Including cysteine and phenylalanine, the CDR3 has 14 amino acids. Of all the DNA, just the CDR3 is kept, 42 bases in frame from base 1. The germline V gene encodes CDR1 ENHRY and CDR2 SYGVKD.